The clone carrying this T cell receptor (beta chain) occurred many times. Its antigen remains unidentified. The study used a library that attached unique molecular identifiers to individual cDNA molecules. TCRdb redid the calling of the RACE reads with MiXCR, one entry per CDR3 protein. This table holds around 300,000 distinct CDR3 sequences, about 7% found once. The data are from a study of human T cells and chemical hapten exposure. Study background: A 2 cm by 2 cm inner upper arm patch received 2% DPC for sensitization.

Time point reported: patch test 1, 2 weeks after DPC sensitization. Treatment noted: therapeutic diphenylcyclopropenone sensitization with weekly scalp DPC. From whole blood left unfractionated, total RNA was extracted. Study results and caveats: While controls formed fewer of them, expanded TCRs formed significantly more large CDR3 similarity clusters.

The clonotype comes from a woman aged 18-29 years with alopecia areata. Some clones in this sample may be carry-over from other donors' samples. The source was whole blood, collected in connection with sensitization to the hapten diphenylcyclopropenone (DPC).

The CDR3 nucleotides read TGCGCCAGCAGCTGGCGCGGGGCCAACACAGATACGCAGTATTTT. This encodes CASSWRGANTDTQYF. V is TRBV5-1 and J is TRBJ2-3; tentative D call: TRBD2 (6 bases). From germline, CDR1 is SGHRS and CDR2 YFSETQ. V lost 3 bases to trimming and J lost 2 bases, with 13 bases between them. The CDR3 has 15 residues.